The present entry profiles one TCR beta chain with its context. What it binds is not known. The CDR3 regions of TCR beta were amplified from RNA transcripts. The TCR CDR3 was amplified in a first-round RT-PCR using the HTBI primer set. TCRdb analysed the multiplex PCR reads with MiXCR anew, one entry per CDR3 protein. The repertoire holds about 510,000 distinct CDR3 sequences, 14% seen once, with 14% in the top ten. This entry is derived from a study of T cells in Graves' hyperthyroidism and ophthalmopathy. V dropped 8 bases and J dropped 6; count of bases not matched to a gene: 8. CDR1 is GTSNPN and CDR2 is SVGIG in the germline V gene (reference sequence). The CDR3 length is 13 residues. Study-level results: With a median lead of around 6.7 months before onset, the model predicted ophthalmopathy.

What was sequenced was blood. The sequence was obtained from a woman in her 40s with Graves' hyperthyroidism. The rearrangement uses TRBV30 and TRBJ2-3; 10 bases agree with TRBD1. CDR3 coding DNA: TGTGCCAGGGCGGACAGGGGGACCGATACGCAGTATTTT. This translates into CARADRGTDTQYF.